The next 18 T cell receptor beta chains were all read from a single sample in a study of PD-1 blockade in classical Hodgkin lymphoma. Every one of the patients relapsed after autologous stem cell transplantation (brentuximab vedotin exposure was variable). Magnetic negative selection was used to purify CD8+ T cells from thawed PBMCs. Clones were sequenced by immunoSEQ multiplex PCR, and TCRdb holds only the in-frame ones, with some missing. Among 25,000 to 30,000 clones, just over 85% were seen once, and the ten largest hold about 7%. This material consisted of CD8+ T cells from blood, taken at baseline. The receptors stem from a human donor with classical Hodgkin lymphoma.

This clone was observed once. This chain joins TRBV9 and TRBJ2-7; no clear D. CDR1 SGDLS and CDR2 YYNGEE come from the germline V gene. The V end lost 0 bases, the J end lost 2 bases, and 9 bases lay between the germline ends. The CDR3 loop spans 14 amino acids. CDR3 bases: TGTGCCAGCAGCGTAGATTTCGTCACCTACGAGCAGTACTTC. This codes for CASSVDFVTYEQYF.

The chain is built from TRBV7-9 and TRBJ2-3; D remains unclear. Germline V lookup: CDR1 SEHNR, CDR2 FQNEAQ (reference sequence). The CDR3 is 10 residues long. Trimming shortened V by 11 bases and J by 5 bases, and 8 bases separated the two germline ends. CDR3 sequence (DNA): TGTGCCGCTAAAGGAGATACGCAGTATTTT. This translates into CAAKGDTQYF. The full variable domain, in which reference TRBV7-9 and TRBJ2-3 provide the parts outside the CDR3, is DTGVSQNPRHKITKRGQNVTFRCDPISEHNRLYWYRQTLGQGPEFLTYFQNEAQLEKSRLLSDRFSAERPKGSFSTLEIQRTEQGDSAMYLCAAKGDTQYFGPGTRLTVL.

This chain links TRBV7-9 with TRBJ1-1; D is perhaps TRBD1 (6 bases). Germline V gene sequence: CDR1 SEHNR, CDR2 FQNEAQ (reference sequence). The CDR3 is 16 residues long. Trimming took off 5 bases at V and 1 base at J, with 17 bases between the two ends. CDR3 sequence: CASSPRAPTGNTEAFF. CDR3 coding DNA: TGTGCCAGCAGCCCCCGAGCTCCGACAGGGAACACTGAAGCTTTCTTT.

A few counts support this clone. The chain recombines TRBV7-9 with TRBJ1-1, with a weak D call TRBD1 (5 bases). The germline gives CDR1 SEHNR, CDR2 FQNEAQ (reference sequence). CDR3 length: 15 residues. Trimming stripped 1 base from V and 1 base from J, with 10 bases between. The CDR3 nucleotides are TGTGCCAGCAGCTTAGATAAGGGGCGGAACACTGAAGCTTTCTTT. Its protein is CASSLDKGRNTEAFF.

V is TRBV28 and J is TRBJ2-7, with a possible D match to TRBD1 (6 bases). Trimming took 5 bases from V and 3 from J, leaving 23 bases between them. This CDR3 is 17 amino acids long. Looked up from germline, CDR1 is MDHEN and CDR2 is SYDVKM. The CDR3 here is CASSTPPPDSLVYEQYF. CDR3 sequence (DNA): TGTGCCAGCAGTACCCCACCCCCGGACAGTTTGGTCTACGAGCAGTACTTC.

The genes are TRBV27 and TRBJ2-6, with D possibly TRBD1 on 5 matching bases. Trimming removed 2 bases at V and 0 bases at J, with 8 bases between. CDR1 MNHEY and CDR2 SMNVEV come from the germline V gene (reference sequence). The CDR3 covers 16 residues. For the CDR3, the DNA is TGTGCCAGCAGTTTACCCCAGGGCTCTGGGGCCAACGTCCTGACTTTC. It codes for CASSLPQGSGANVLTF.

This clone has just a few counts. This chain links TRBV5-1 with TRBJ2-5; D is unclear. This CDR3 has 11 amino acids. CDR1 and CDR2 (germline): SGHRS, YFSETQ. Trimming stripped 4 bases from V and 4 bases from J, with 5 bases between. The CDR3 is CASSGGETQYF. Here the CDR3 DNA reads TGCGCCAGCAGCGGCGGAGAGACCCAGTACTTC.

The table lists this clone with a count of one. J is TRBJ2-3 and V is TRBV2; 7 bases map to TRBD1. The CDR3 extends over 13 amino acids. V shed 6 bases and J 6 bases; nucleotides not matched to a gene: 6. CDR1 and CDR2 (germline): SNHLY, FYNNEI. In DNA form, the CDR3 reads TGTGCCAGCAGAGGACAGGTTCGGGATACGCAGTATTTT. The encoded protein is CASRGQVRDTQYF.

The CDR3 region is CSVEDQWTVNSYNEQFF. The CDR3 DNA follows: TGCAGCGTTGAAGATCAATGGACAGTGAACTCCTACAATGAGCAGTTCTTC. J is TRBJ2-1 and V is TRBV29-1, with D possibly being TRBD1 (6 bases). Germline loops: CDR1 SQVTM, CDR2 ANQGSEA. V was cut by 0 bases and J by 0 bases, with 15 bases left in between. The CDR3 has 17 residues.

The V and J genes are TRBV13 and TRBJ2-7; D perhaps matches TRBD1 (5 bases). Trimming shortened V by 7 bases and J by 1 base, and 17 bases separated the two germline ends. This CDR3 has 15 amino acids. From germline, CDR1 is PRHDT and CDR2 FYEKMQ (reference sequence). Here the CDR3 DNA reads TGTGCCAGCACCCAAGGGGCAGGGCCATCCTACGAGCAGTACTTC. Its translation is CASTQGAGPSYEQYF.

This clone was found a few times. The chain combines TRBV29-1 with TRBJ1-2; weak D call: TRBD1 (5 bases). Germline values: CDR1 SQVTM, CDR2 ANQGSEA. V lost 7 bases to trimming and J lost 0 bases, with 12 bases between them. CDR3 length: 13 residues. In DNA form, the CDR3 reads TGCAGCGCCGTGGGGGGAGCTAACTATGGCTACACCTTC. Translated: CSAVGGANYGYTF.

The chain links TRBV18 to TRBJ2-1; 10 positions agree with TRBD2. The CDR3 runs 14 residues. Germline V gives CDR1 KGHSH, CDR2 LQKENI. J lost 6 bases, V lost 6 bases, and 5 bases had no gene match. The CDR3 DNA reads TGTGCCAGCTCCTCAGCGGGAGGGTCCAATGAGCAGTTCTTC. This encodes CASSSAGGSNEQFF. The full variable domain, its missing parts supplied by reference TRBV18 and TRBJ2-1, is NAGVMQNPRHLVRRRGQEARLRCSPMKGHSHVYWYRQLPEEGLKFMVYLQKENIIDESGMPKERFSAEFPKEGPSILRIQQVVRGDSAAYFCASSSAGGSNEQFFGPGTRLTVL.

The V and J genes are TRBV7-6 and TRBJ2-7; 8 bases are a match to TRBD2. Germline V gene sequence: CDR1 SGHVS, CDR2 FNYEAQ. The CDR3 is 16 residues long. J gave up 3 bases and V 6 bases, and 13 bases lay outside the gene matches. CDR3 nucleotides: TGTGCCAGCAGTCAAGTCCCGGGGGGGAAAAACTACGAGCAGTACTTC. It translates to CASSQVPGGKNYEQYF.

V gene TRBV5-1 combines with J gene TRBJ2-1; 9 nucleotides line up with TRBD2. Germline assignment: CDR1 SGHRS and CDR2 YFSETQ. The CDR3 is made up of 15 amino acids. V was clipped by 0 bases and J by 6 bases; unmatched bases: 4. This CDR3 reads CASSLEGTSFNEQFF. The DNA of the CDR3 is TGCGCCAGCAGCTTGGAGGGGACTAGCTTCAATGAGCAGTTCTTC.

The chain uses TRBV30 and TRBJ2-1; 13 nucleotides align to TRBD2. There are 14 residues in the CDR3. Trimming removed 5 bases from V and 6 bases from J; junction bases left unmatched: 4. Germline loops: CDR1 GTSNPN, CDR2 SVGIG (reference sequence). CDR3 loop: CAWGTSGITNEQFF. CDR3 coding DNA: TGTGCCTGGGGGACTAGCGGGATAACCAATGAGCAGTTCTTC.

Written as DNA, the CDR3 is TGTGCCAGCAGTCTCTTTGGCGGGAGGGGGGAGCAGTACTTC. Amino acid sequence: CASSLFGGRGEQYF. The chain combines TRBV28 with TRBJ2-7, with TRBD2 matching over 9 bases. The germline V gene has CDR1 MDHEN and CDR2 SYDVKM. The CDR3 is 14 amino acids. Trimming cost V 5 bases and J 7 bases; bases outside gene matches: 9.

This chain connects TRBV27 to TRBJ1-2, with 9 bases lining up with TRBD1. CDR3 length: 14 residues. Germline assignment: CDR1 MNHEY and CDR2 SMNVEV (reference sequence). V lost 4 bases to trimming and J lost 8 bases; unmatched junction nucleotides: 8. CDR3 region: CASSSIQGARGYTF. The CDR3 DNA reads TGTGCCAGCAGTTCGATACAGGGGGCTCGGGGCTACACCTTC.

The genes are TRBV4-1 and TRBJ2-3; 8 bases map to TRBD2. Germline values: CDR1 MGHRA, CDR2 YSYEKL. This CDR3 is 18 amino acids long. Trimming cost V 0 bases and J 2 bases; bases outside gene matches: 10. The CDR3 spells CASSQEPGGTLHTDTQYF. The CDR3 DNA follows: TGCGCCAGCAGCCAAGAGCCGGGGGGGACACTCCACACAGATACGCAGTATTTT.